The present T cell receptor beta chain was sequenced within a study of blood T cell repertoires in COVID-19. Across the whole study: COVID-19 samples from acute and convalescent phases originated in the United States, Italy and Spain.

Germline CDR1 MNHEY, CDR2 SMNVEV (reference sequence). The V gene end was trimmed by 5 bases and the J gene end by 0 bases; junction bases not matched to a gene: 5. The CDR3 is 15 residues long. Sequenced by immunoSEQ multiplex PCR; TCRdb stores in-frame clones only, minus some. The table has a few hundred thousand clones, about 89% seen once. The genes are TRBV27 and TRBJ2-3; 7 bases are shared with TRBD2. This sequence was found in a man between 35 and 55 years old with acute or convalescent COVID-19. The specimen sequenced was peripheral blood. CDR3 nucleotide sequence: TGTGCCAGCAGTGGGGGGGTTCCTAGCACAGATACGCAGTATTTT. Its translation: CASSGGVPSTDTQYF.